This entry lists 30 T cell receptor beta chains sequenced from one sample in a study of T-cell memory formation after mild COVID-19. Using its own MiXCR run on the 5' RACE reads, TCRdb lists one record per CDR3 protein. In the table there are approximately 580,000 distinct CDR3 sequences, 20% of which are singletons. The sample taken for sequencing was PBMCs or a T cell subset sorted from them (not recorded which). Source of these receptors: an adult woman who had mild COVID-19 (a few samples of this study predate the infection). Cell type and time point are not known.

This clonotype was recorded a few times. The CDR3 protein is CASSSDKYNEQFF. For the CDR3, the DNA is TGTGCCAGCAGCTCGGACAAATACAATGAGCAGTTCTTC. The V and J genes are TRBV7-3 and TRBJ2-1; D possibly corresponds to TRBD1 (5 bases). This CDR3 is 13 amino acids long. Germline V gene lookup returns CDR1 SGHTA and CDR2 FQGTGA. Trimming pared 4 bases from V and 4 bases from J, leaving 8 bases between.

This clonotype was found a few times. The rearrangement uses TRBV9 and TRBJ1-6, with D unresolved. This CDR3 contains 13 residues. V was trimmed by 0 bases and J by 10 bases, leaving 8 bases between them. CDR1 is SGDLS, CDR2 YYNGEE, per germline. The CDR3 nucleotides read TGTGCCAGCAGCGTAGGCCCTCTGTCACCCCTCCACTTT. Amino acids: CASSVGPLSPLHF.

The chain joins TRBV20-1 to TRBJ2-1; TRBD1 aligns across 12 bases. Trimming at V came to 6 bases and at J to 7 bases, leaving 7 bases not matched to a gene. The CDR3 spans 14 residues. Germline values: CDR1 DFQATT, CDR2 SNEGSKA (reference sequence). The CDR3 sequence is CSAPGQGAWNEQFF. The CDR3 DNA reads as TGCAGTGCGCCGGGACAGGGGGCATGGAATGAGCAGTTCTTC.

There are a few counts of this clonotype. The chain is built from TRBV3-1 and TRBJ2-3; TRBD1 aligns across 7 bases. The germline CDR1 and CDR2 sequences are LGHDT and YNNKEL (reference sequence). Unmatched junction bases numbered 10, after V lost 4 bases and J lost 6 bases. This CDR3 contains 15 residues. CDR3 protein: CASSPRTGSGDTQYF. For the CDR3, the DNA is TGTGCCAGCAGCCCTCGGACAGGATCGGGGGATACGCAGTATTTT.

This chain uses TRBV12-3 or TRBV12-4 with TRBJ1-4, with TRBD1 identical over 9 bases. V shed 5 bases, J shed 2 bases, and the junction held 9 bases outside the gene matches. The CDR3 loop spans 17 amino acids. Here the CDR3 DNA reads TGTGCCAGCAGTACCGGGACAGGGTATACGACTAATGAAAAACTGTTTTTT. This sequence encodes CASSTGTGYTTNEKLFF.

The chain uses TRBV7-9 and TRBJ2-3; D not resolved. The ends were cut back, 6 bases at V and 4 bases at J, with 8 bases in the middle. The CDR3 length is 12 residues. Germline CDR1 reads SEHNR; CDR2 reads FQNEAQ (reference sequence). CDR3 in DNA: TGTGCCAGCAGATCGATACCAGATACGCAGTATTTT. Translating it yields CASRSIPDTQYF.

There are many counts of this clonotype. The V call is TRBV29-1, the J call TRBJ2-3; D is possibly TRBD1 (6 bases). This CDR3 spans 14 amino acids. V was trimmed by 6 bases and J by 7 bases, leaving 20 bases between them. The germline CDR1 and CDR2 sequences are SQVTM and ANQGSEA. In DNA form, the CDR3 reads TGCAGCGTAGAGGCCTACAGGGCGGTAAATACGCAGTATTTT. It translates to CSVEAYRAVNTQYF.

The chain links TRBV2 to TRBJ1-3, with 10 bases fitting TRBD1. Unmatched junction bases numbered 3, after V lost 6 bases and J lost 4 bases. This CDR3 is built from 14 residues. CDR1 SNHLY and CDR2 FYNNEI come from the germline V gene. The CDR3 sequence is CASRATGGGNTIYF. DNA of the CDR3: TGTGCCAGCAGGGCGACAGGGGGCGGAAACACCATATATTTT.

The J gene is TRBJ2-5, the V gene TRBV7-2, with D uncertain. From germline, CDR1 is SGHTA and CDR2 FQGNSA. Trimming took 5 bases from V and 2 from J, leaving 12 bases between them. CDR3 length: 14 residues. CDR3 in DNA: TGTGCCAGCAGCCCTCAATATACACAAGAGACCCAGTACTTC. Its translation is CASSPQYTQETQYF.

This clonotype occurred many times. V and J are TRBV29-1 and TRBJ2-5, with a possible D match to TRBD1 (5 bases). The CDR3 has 14 residues. Germline V lookup: CDR1 SQVTM, CDR2 ANQGSEA. Trimming cost V 2 bases and J 0 bases, with 10 bases left between them. The chain's CDR3 is CSVEKPGYQETQYF. CDR3 nucleotides: TGCAGCGTTGAAAAGCCAGGGTACCAAGAGACCCAGTACTTC.

V is TRBV5-1 and J is TRBJ2-3, with TRBD1 identical over 8 bases. The ends lost 2 bases at V and 0 bases at J; junction bases unmatched: 5. The germline V gene encodes CDR1 SGHRS and CDR2 YFSETQ. This CDR3 contains 16 residues. CDR3 loop: CASSFDRGKSTDTQYF. The CDR3 nucleotides are TGCGCCAGCAGCTTTGACAGGGGTAAAAGCACAGATACGCAGTATTTT.

There are a few counts of this clonotype. The chain uses TRBV7-8 and TRBJ2-1; no firm D call. Between the trimmed V and J ends, which lost 1 base and 0 bases, there was a span of 10 bases. The CDR3 runs 16 residues. Per germline, CDR1 SGHVS and CDR2 FQNEAQ. CDR3 in DNA: TGTGCCAGCAGCTTAGAACGGTTCGACTCCTACAATGAGCAGTTCTTC. Its translation: CASSLERFDSYNEQFF.

The sample holds many counts of this clonotype. V usage is TRBV6-5 and J usage is TRBJ1-1; possibly TRBD1 for D (5 bases). V lost 2 bases, J lost 0 bases, and 7 bases lay in between. Germline assignment: CDR1 MNHEY and CDR2 SVGAGI. The CDR3 consists of 14 residues. Here the CDR3 DNA reads TGTGCCAGCAGTTACGGGGGGGTGAACACTGAAGCTTTCTTT. Amino acid sequence: CASSYGGVNTEAFF.

The rearrangement links TRBV6-4 to TRBJ2-3; D remains ambiguous. CDR3 size: 13 residues. Germline V gene sequence: CDR1 MRHNA, CDR2 SNTAGT. The germline V and J ends were trimmed by 1 base and 5 bases, with 7 bases remaining between them. CDR3 sequence: CASSDLSGDTQYF. The DNA for the CDR3 is TGTGCCAGCAGTGACTTGTCGGGAGATACGCAGTATTTT.

CDR3 amino acids: CSARGDRAENIQYF. CDR3 in DNA: TGCAGTGCTAGAGGCGACAGGGCTGAAAACATTCAGTACTTC. The chain employs TRBV20-1 and TRBJ2-4; 7 nucleotides match TRBD1. J was trimmed by 5 bases and V by 1 base; bases with no gene match: 5. Germline CDR1 reads DFQATT; CDR2 reads SNEGSKA (reference sequence). The CDR3 is made up of 14 amino acids.

In its sample, this clonotype was seen a few times. The CDR3 protein is CASSLQGMGTEAFF. The DNA for the CDR3 is TGTGCCAGCAGCTTACAGGGTATGGGCACTGAAGCTTTCTTT. The V gene is TRBV7-2, the J gene TRBJ1-1; D is possibly TRBD1 (5 bases). Germline values: CDR1 SGHTA, CDR2 FQGNSA. This CDR3 contains 14 residues. Trimming removed 2 bases at V and 4 bases at J, with 11 bases between.

V and J are TRBV30 and TRBJ1-2; D remains unclear. The CDR3 sequence is 11 residues long. V lost 2 bases and J 8 bases, leaving 9 bases between the germline ends. Germline V gives CDR1 GTSNPN, CDR2 SVGIG (reference sequence). The DNA for the CDR3 is TGTGCCTGGAGTCAACTGCGGGGCTACACCTTC. Encoded protein: CAWSQLRGYTF.

This clonotype was found a few times. V usage is TRBV11-3 and J usage is TRBJ2-1; D not certain. This CDR3 comprises 14 residues. Per germline, CDR1 SGHNT and CDR2 YENEEA. V dropped 5 bases and J dropped 1 base, with 9 bases sitting between them. CDR3 protein: CASSMDESYNEQFF. DNA of the CDR3: TGTGCCAGCAGCATGGACGAATCCTACAATGAGCAGTTCTTC.

This clonotype was detected only a few times. The genes are TRBV5-1 and TRBJ1-4; 7 nucleotides line up with TRBD1. Trimming cost V 4 bases and J 3 bases; bases outside gene matches: 6. The CDR3 loop spans 15 amino acids. The germline CDR1 and CDR2 sequences are SGHRS and YFSETQ. CDR3 sequence: CASSMTGTANEKLFF. The CDR3, as DNA: TGCGCCAGCAGCATGACAGGGACAGCTAATGAAAAACTGTTTTTT.

This clonotype was found a few times. The germline gene is not matched at one end of the junction; a read error may be the cause. CDR3 in amino acids: CASGSSSF. In DNA, the CDR3 is TGTGCCAGTGGATCTTCGAGCTTT. The V and J genes are TRBV12-3 or TRBV12-4 and TRBJ1-1; D unclear. CDR3 length: 8 residues.

This clonotype was recorded a few times. The chain uses TRBV4-1 and TRBJ2-6; D remains unclear. V was shortened by 0 bases and J by 0 bases, with 6 bases between the two germline ends. Per the germline V gene, CDR1 is MGHRA and CDR2 is YSYEKL. This CDR3 contains 16 residues. CDR3 nucleotide sequence: TGCGCCAGCAGCCAAGATTTTGGCTCTGGGGCCAACGTCCTGACTTTC. This codes for CASSQDFGSGANVLTF.

This clonotype was recorded a few times. The rearrangement links TRBV6-5 to TRBJ2-2; 7 bases align to TRBD1. CDR3 size: 13 residues. Germline CDR1 MNHEY, CDR2 SVGAGI. With V trimmed by 6 bases and J by 6 bases, 4 bases remained unmatched. The CDR3 nucleotides read TGTGCCAGCAGGCCCGGGACAGCCGGGGAGCTGTTTTTT. Amino acids: CASRPGTAGELFF.

This chain links TRBV4-1 with TRBJ2-1, with 12 bases matching TRBD2. J was trimmed by 4 bases and V by 5 bases; bases with no gene match: 6. CDR1 MGHRA and CDR2 YSYEKL come from the germline V gene. The CDR3 runs to 16 residues. This chain's CDR3 is CASSFPTSGGYNEQFF. DNA of the CDR3: TGCGCCAGCAGCTTCCCGACTAGCGGGGGTTACAATGAGCAGTTCTTC.

Only a few counts were recorded for this clonotype. The V and J genes are TRBV29-1 and TRBJ1-1; D gene unclear. Trimming took 7 bases from V and 1 from J, leaving 10 bases between them. The germline gives CDR1 SQVTM, CDR2 ANQGSEA. This CDR3 is 12 amino acids long. The CDR3 DNA reads as TGCAGCGGCCGGACGGCGAACACTGAAGCTTTCTTT. Translation gives CSGRTANTEAFF.

This clonotype was seen more than once but under ten times. The chain carries TRBV18 and TRBJ2-5; no definite D call. Trimming removed 4 bases from V and 4 bases from J, with 10 bases in between. CDR1 and CDR2 from the germline V gene are KGHSH and LQKENI. The CDR3 is made up of 13 amino acids. Here the CDR3 reads CASSRNLGETQYF. The CDR3 bases are TGTGCCAGCTCACGAAACCTTGGAGAGACCCAGTACTTC.

The chain combines TRBV12-3 or TRBV12-4 with TRBJ2-1; 9 bases map to TRBD2. This CDR3 region has 19 residues. Trimming cost V 1 base and J 6 bases; bases outside gene matches: 16. For the CDR3, the DNA is TGTGCCAGCAGTTTAGGTGGACTAGCGATCACTACGCACTCCAATGAGCAGTTCTTC. This encodes CASSLGGLAITTHSNEQFF.

The genes are TRBV18 and TRBJ2-7; D is perhaps TRBD2 (5 bases). The CDR3 runs to 14 residues. Trimming removed 4 bases from V and 6 bases from J, with 16 bases in between. The germline CDR1 and CDR2 sequences are KGHSH and LQKENI. CDR3 region: CASSLELGRGEQYF. The CDR3 region has the DNA TGTGCCAGCTCACTCGAACTCGGCCGGGGCGAGCAGTACTTC.

The table lists this clonotype with a few counts. J is TRBJ2-7 and V is TRBV6-5, with TRBD1 identical over 9 bases. The CDR3 totals 16 residues. Germline CDR1 is MNHEY and CDR2 is SVGAGI. Trimming at V came to 2 bases and at J to 5 bases, leaving 10 bases not matched to a gene. CDR3: CASSYRAGQGSHEQYF. CDR3 nucleotide sequence: TGTGCCAGCAGTTACCGTGCCGGACAGGGGAGCCACGAGCAGTACTTC.

This clonotype turned up a few times. The chain carries TRBV20-1 and TRBJ2-7, with 13 bases aligning to TRBD2. The trim removed 0 bases at V and 2 bases at J, leaving 7 bases unmatched. Per the germline V gene, CDR1 is DFQATT and CDR2 is SNEGSKA (reference sequence). The CDR3 is made up of 17 amino acids. CDR3 DNA sequence: TGCAGTGCTAGAGATTCTTGGACTAGCGGGAGTACCTACGAGCAGTACTTC. This translates into CSARDSWTSGSTYEQYF.

This chain links TRBV20-1 with TRBJ2-1; 11 bases line up with TRBD2. This CDR3 spans 13 amino acids. Germline V CDR1 and CDR2: DFQATT, SNEGSKA (reference sequence). V shed 8 bases and J 6 bases; nucleotides not matched to a gene: 6. CDR3 protein: CSYRLAGRNEQFF. The CDR3 DNA follows: TGCAGTTACCGACTAGCGGGACGCAATGAGCAGTTCTTC.